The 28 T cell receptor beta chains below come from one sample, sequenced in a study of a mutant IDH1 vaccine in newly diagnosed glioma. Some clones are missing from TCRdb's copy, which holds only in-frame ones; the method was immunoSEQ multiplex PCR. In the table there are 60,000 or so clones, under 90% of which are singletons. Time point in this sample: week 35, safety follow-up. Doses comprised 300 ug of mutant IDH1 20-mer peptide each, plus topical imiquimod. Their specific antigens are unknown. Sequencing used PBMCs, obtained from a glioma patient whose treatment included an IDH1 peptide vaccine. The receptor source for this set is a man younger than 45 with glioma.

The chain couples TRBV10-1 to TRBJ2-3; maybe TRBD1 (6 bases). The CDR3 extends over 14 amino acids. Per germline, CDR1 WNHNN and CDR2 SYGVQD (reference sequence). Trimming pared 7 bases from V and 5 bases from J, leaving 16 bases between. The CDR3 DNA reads TGCGCCAGCAAGGGTACAGGGATATTAGATACGCAGTATTTT. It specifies CASKGTGILDTQYF.

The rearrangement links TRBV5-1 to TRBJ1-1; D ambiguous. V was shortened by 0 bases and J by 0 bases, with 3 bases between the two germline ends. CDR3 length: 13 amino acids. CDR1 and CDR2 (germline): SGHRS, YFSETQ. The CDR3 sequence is CASSLVVNTEAFF. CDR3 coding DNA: TGCGCCAGCAGCTTGGTCGTGAACACTGAAGCTTTCTTT.

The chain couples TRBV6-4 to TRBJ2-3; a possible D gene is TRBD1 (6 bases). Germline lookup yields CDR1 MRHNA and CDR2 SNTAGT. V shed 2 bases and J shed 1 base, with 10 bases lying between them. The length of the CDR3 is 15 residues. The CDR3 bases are TGTGCCAGCAGTGACGGGGCAGGGGGCACAGATACGCAGTATTTT. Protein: CASSDGAGGTDTQYF.

The CDR3 loop reads CASSLAWVAGGPYNEQFF. CDR3 coding DNA: TGTGCCAGCAGCTTAGCGTGGGTAGCGGGGGGACCCTACAATGAGCAGTTCTTC. The chain is built from TRBV7-9 and TRBJ2-1; TRBD2 matches 10 bases. The CDR3 is 18 residues long. V was pared by 0 bases and J by 2 bases, with 7 bases of the junction left unmatched. The germline V gene has CDR1 SEHNR and CDR2 FQNEAQ (reference sequence).

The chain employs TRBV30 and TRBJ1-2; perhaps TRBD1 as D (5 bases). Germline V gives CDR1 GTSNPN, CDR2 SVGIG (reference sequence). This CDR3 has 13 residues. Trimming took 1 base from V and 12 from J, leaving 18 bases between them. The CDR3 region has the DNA TGTGCCTGGAGTGCGGAATCGGACAAAATTGACACCTTC. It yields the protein CAWSAESDKIDTF.

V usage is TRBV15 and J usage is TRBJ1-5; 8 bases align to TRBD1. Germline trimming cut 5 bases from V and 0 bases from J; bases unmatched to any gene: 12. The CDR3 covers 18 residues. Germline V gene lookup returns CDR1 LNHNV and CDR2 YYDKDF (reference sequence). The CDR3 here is CATSPRQGRKYSNQPQHF. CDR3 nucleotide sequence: TGTGCCACCAGCCCCAGACAGGGGCGGAAGTATAGCAATCAGCCCCAGCATTTT.

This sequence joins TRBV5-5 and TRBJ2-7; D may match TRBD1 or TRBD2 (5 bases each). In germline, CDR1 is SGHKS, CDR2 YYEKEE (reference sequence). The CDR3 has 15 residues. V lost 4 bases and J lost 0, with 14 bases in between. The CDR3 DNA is TGTGCCAGCAGCCCTGGGGGTAGAAGCTCCTACGAGCAGTACTTC. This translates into CASSPGGRSSYEQYF.

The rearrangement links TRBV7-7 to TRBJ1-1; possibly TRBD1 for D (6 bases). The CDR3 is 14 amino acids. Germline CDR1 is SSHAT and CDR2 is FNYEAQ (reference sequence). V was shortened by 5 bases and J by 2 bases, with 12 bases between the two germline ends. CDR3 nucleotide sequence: TGTGCCAGCAGCCAGATACAGGGCAACACTGAAGCTTTCTTT. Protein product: CASSQIQGNTEAFF.

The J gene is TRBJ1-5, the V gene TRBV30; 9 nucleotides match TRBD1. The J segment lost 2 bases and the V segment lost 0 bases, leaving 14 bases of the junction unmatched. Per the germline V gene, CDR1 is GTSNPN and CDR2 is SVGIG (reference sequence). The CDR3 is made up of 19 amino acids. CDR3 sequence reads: CAWSVKDRGVWRGNQPQHF. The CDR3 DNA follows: TGTGCCTGGAGTGTAAAGGACAGGGGAGTTTGGCGTGGCAATCAGCCCCAGCATTTT.

The CDR3 DNA reads TGTGCCAGCAGTGAATTCGGGGACAGGGATAATCAGCCCCAGCATTTT. As protein: CASSEFGDRDNQPQHF. This chain uses TRBV2 with TRBJ1-5; 9 bases match TRBD1. Germline loops: CDR1 SNHLY, CDR2 FYNNEI. The CDR3 is made up of 16 amino acids. Trimming removed 2 bases from V and 4 bases from J; junction bases left unmatched: 6.

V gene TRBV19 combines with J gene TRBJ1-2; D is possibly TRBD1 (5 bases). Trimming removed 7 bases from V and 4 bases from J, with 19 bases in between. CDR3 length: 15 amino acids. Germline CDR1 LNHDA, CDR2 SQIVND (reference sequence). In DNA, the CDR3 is TGTGCCAGTATCAAAGGAGGGGCGGCAATCTATGGCTACACCTTC. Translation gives CASIKGGAAIYGYTF.

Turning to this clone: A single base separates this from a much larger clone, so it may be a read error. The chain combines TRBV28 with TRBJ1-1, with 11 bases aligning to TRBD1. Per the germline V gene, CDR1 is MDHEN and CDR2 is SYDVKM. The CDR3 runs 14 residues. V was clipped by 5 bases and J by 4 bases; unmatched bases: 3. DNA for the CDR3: TGTGCCAGCAGTCACGGGACAGGGGGCACTGAAGCTTTCTTT. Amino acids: CASSHGTGGTEAFF.

The DNA for the CDR3 is TGTGCCAGCATATCTTGGGGGATGAACACTGAAGCTTTCTTT. Translation: CASISWGMNTEAFF. The rearrangement joins TRBV5-4 to TRBJ1-1, with a possible D match to TRBD1 (5 bases). Germline assignment: CDR1 SGHNT and CDR2 YYREEE (reference sequence). Between the trimmed V and J ends, which lost 6 bases and 0 bases, there was a span of 12 bases. The CDR3 contains 14 residues.

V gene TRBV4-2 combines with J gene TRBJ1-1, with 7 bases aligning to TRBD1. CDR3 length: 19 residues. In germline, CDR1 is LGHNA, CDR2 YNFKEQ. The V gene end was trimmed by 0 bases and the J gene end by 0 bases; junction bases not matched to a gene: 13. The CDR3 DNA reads TGTGCCAGCAGCCAAGATTCCCTCCCTAGACAGGGCATGAACACTGAAGCTTTCTTT. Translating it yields CASSQDSLPRQGMNTEAFF.

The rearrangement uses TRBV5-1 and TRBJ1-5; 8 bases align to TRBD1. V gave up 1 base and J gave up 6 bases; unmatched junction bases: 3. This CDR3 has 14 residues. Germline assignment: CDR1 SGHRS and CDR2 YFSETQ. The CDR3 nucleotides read TGCGCCAGCAGCTTGACAGGGGGGTCTCAGCCCCAGCATTTT. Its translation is CASSLTGGSQPQHF.

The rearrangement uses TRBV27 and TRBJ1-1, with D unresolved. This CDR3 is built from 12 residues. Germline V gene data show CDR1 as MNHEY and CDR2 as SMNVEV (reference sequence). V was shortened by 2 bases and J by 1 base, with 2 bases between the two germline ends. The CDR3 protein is CASSLPNTEAFF. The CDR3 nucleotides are TGTGCCAGCAGTTTACCGAACACTGAAGCTTTCTTT.

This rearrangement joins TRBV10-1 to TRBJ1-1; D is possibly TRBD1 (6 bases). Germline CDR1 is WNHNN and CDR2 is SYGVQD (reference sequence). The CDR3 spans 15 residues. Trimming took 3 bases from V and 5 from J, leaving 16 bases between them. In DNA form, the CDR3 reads TGCGCCAGCAGTGATGCCAGGGGTATGGGAACTGAAGCTTTCTTT. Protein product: CASSDARGMGTEAFF.

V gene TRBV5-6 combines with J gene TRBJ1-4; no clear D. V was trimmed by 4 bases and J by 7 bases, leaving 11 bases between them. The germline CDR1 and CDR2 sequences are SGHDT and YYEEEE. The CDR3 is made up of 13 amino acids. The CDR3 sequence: CASSLHEGEKLFF. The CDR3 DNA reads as TGTGCCAGCAGCCTTCACGAGGGTGAAAAACTGTTTTTT.

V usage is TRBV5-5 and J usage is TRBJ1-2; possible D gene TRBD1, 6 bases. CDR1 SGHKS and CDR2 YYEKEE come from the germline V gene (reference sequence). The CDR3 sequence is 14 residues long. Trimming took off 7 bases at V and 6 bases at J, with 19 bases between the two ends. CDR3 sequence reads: CASLPPGAQDGYTF. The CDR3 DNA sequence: TGTGCCAGCCTCCCCCCAGGGGCGCAGGATGGCTACACCTTC.

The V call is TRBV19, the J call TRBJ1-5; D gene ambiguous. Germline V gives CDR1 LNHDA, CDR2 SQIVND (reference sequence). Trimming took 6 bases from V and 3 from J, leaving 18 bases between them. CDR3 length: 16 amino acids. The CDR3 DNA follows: TGTGCCAGTAGGCCCGACGACGGGTGGGCCAATCAGCCCCAGCATTTT. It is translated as CASRPDDGWANQPQHF.

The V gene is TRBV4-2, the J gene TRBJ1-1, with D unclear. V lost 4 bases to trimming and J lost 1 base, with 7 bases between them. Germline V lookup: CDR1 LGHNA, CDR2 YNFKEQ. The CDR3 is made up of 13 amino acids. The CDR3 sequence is CASSRTANTEAFF. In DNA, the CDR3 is TGTGCCAGCAGCCGAACAGCGAACACTGAAGCTTTCTTT.

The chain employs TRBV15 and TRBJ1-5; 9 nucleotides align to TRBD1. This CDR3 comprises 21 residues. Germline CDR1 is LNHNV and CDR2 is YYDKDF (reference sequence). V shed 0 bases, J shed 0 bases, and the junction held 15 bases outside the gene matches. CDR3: CATSRDGWGQGEKNSNQPQHF. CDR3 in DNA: TGTGCCACCAGCAGAGATGGGTGGGGACAGGGAGAAAAGAATAGCAATCAGCCCCAGCATTTT.

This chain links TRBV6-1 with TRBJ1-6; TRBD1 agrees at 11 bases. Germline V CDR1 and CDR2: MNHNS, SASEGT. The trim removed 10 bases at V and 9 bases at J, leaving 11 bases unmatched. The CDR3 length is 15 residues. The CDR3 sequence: CATSEVGQGVSPLHF. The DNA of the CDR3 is TGTGCCACCTCCGAGGTGGGACAGGGGGTTTCACCCCTCCACTTT.

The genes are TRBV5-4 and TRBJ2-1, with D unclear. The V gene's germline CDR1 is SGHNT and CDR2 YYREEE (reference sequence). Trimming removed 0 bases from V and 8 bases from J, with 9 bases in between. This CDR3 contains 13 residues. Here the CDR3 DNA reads TGTGCCAGCAGCTTGGAGTCTGGCCATGAGCAGTTCTTC. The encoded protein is CASSLESGHEQFF.

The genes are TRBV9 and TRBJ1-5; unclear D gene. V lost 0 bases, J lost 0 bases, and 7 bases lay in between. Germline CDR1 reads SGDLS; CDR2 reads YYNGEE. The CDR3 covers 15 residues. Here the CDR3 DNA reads TGTGCCAGCAGCGTAGGGCAGAATAGCAATCAGCCCCAGCATTTT. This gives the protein CASSVGQNSNQPQHF.

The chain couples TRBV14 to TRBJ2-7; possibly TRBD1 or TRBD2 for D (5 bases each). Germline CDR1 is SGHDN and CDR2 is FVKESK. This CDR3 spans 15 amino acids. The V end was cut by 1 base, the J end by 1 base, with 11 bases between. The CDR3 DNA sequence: TGTGCCAGCAGCCAAGCGTTGGGACCTTCCTACGAGCAGTACTTC. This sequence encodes CASSQALGPSYEQYF.

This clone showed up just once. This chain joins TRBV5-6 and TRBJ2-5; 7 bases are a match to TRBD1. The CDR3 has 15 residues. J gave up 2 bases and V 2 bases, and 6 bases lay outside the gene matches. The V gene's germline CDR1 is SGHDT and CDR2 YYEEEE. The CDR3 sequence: CASSLIQGFQETQYF. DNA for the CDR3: TGTGCCAGCAGCTTAATACAGGGGTTTCAAGAGACCCAGTACTTC. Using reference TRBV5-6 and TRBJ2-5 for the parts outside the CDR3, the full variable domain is DAGVTQSPTHLIKTRGQQVTLRCSPKSGHDTVSWYQQALGQGPQFIFQYYEEEERQRGNFPDRFSGHQFPNYSSELNVNALLLGDSALYLCASSLIQGFQETQYFGPGTRLLVL.

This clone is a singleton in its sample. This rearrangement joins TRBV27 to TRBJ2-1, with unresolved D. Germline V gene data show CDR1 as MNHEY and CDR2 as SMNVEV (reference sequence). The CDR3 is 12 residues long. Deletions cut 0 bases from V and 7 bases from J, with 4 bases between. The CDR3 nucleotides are TGTGCCAGCAGTTTATCCGGGAATGAGCAGTTCTTC. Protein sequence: CASSLSGNEQFF.